Following are 15 T cell receptor beta chains from one sample sequenced in a study of blood T cell repertoires in COVID-19 (dated by TCRdb to 2020 to 2022). The library was built by means of the immunoSEQ multiplex PCR assay. TCRdb provides this immuneACCESS table in a form limited to in-frame rearrangements. Some clones are lacking; in checked studies, under half of them reflect an unresolved V gene, and why the rest are absent is not known. In this sample the table shows approximately 72,000 clones, approximately 86% of which occur a single time. The leading ten clones occupy around 30% of the sample. Sample: peripheral blood. These receptors were collected from a man between 45 and 60 years old with acute or convalescent COVID-19.

The V gene is TRBV5-4, the J gene TRBJ1-1, with a tentative D call TRBD1 (6 bases). The V end was cut by 0 bases, the J end by 2 bases, with 14 bases between. CDR1 is SGHNT, CDR2 YYREEE, per germline (reference sequence). This CDR3 is 16 amino acids long. The DNA of the CDR3 is TGTGCCAGCAGCTTGGGACAGGCTTGGGACAACACTGAAGCTTTCTTT. Its protein product is CASSLGQAWDNTEAFF.

The chain employs TRBV3-1 (or the pseudogene TRBV3-2) and TRBJ2-7; D remains unclear. Germline values: CDR1 LGHDT, CDR2 YNNKEL (reference sequence). The V gene lost 2 bases and the J gene lost 3 bases, with 5 bases spanning the gap. The CDR3 consists of 12 residues. CDR3 amino acids: CASSQNIYEQYF. CDR3 bases: TGTGCCAGCAGCCAAAACATCTACGAGCAGTACTTC.

The chain links TRBV6-5 to TRBJ2-5, with 7 bases identical to TRBD1. The CDR3 spans 13 residues. Germline loops: CDR1 MNHEY, CDR2 SVGAGI. V gave up 9 bases and J gave up 4 bases; unmatched junction bases: 8. The CDR3 region has the DNA TGTGCCAGTCGAGGGGGCGCCGCAGAGACCCAGTACTTC. Amino acid sequence: CASRGGAAETQYF.

The chain recombines TRBV7-3 with TRBJ2-3; 8 bases fit TRBD1. This CDR3 contains 16 residues. The germline CDR1 and CDR2 sequences are SGHTA and FQGTGA. The V segment lost 5 bases and the J segment 8 bases; nucleotides outside the gene matches: 15. The CDR3 reads CASSQNRTGFHGTQYF. CDR3 bases: TGTGCCAGCAGCCAAAATCGGACAGGGTTCCATGGTACGCAGTATTTT.

V is TRBV27 and J is TRBJ2-7; 7 bases are shared with TRBD1. The germline CDR1 and CDR2 sequences are MNHEY and SMNVEV (reference sequence). CDR3 length: 15 residues. V lost 1 base and J lost 2; bases outside the gene matches: 5. The chain's CDR3 is CASSLYSGQTYEQYF. The CDR3 nucleotides are TGTGCCAGCAGTTTATATTCGGGACAGACCTACGAGCAGTACTTC.

The chain joins TRBV6-6 to TRBJ1-2, with TRBD1 matching 7 bases. The CDR3 has 15 residues. V trimming: 4 bases; J trimming: 5 bases; junction bases outside the gene matches: 10. Germline V lookup: CDR1 MNHNY, CDR2 SVGAGI (reference sequence). The CDR3 sequence is CASSWGWDRRYGYTF. For the CDR3, the DNA is TGTGCCAGCAGTTGGGGCTGGGACAGACGATATGGCTACACCTTC.

The chain carries TRBV6-5 and TRBJ1-1; D may be TRBD1 (5 bases). V was shortened by 5 bases and J by 1 base, with 8 bases between the two germline ends. The V gene's germline CDR1 is MNHEY and CDR2 SVGAGI. The CDR3 spans 13 residues. The CDR3 is CASSQGKNTEAFF. The CDR3 nucleotides read TGTGCCAGCAGTCAGGGTAAGAACACTGAAGCTTTCTTT.

V gene TRBV6-5 combines with J gene TRBJ2-1, with 7 bases identical to TRBD2. The CDR3 consists of 15 residues. Germline CDR1 MNHEY, CDR2 SVGAGI. The ends lost 7 bases at V and 2 bases at J; junction bases unmatched: 8. CDR3 nucleotide sequence: TGTGCCAGCACCTACGGCGGGGGAACCTACAATGAGCAGTTCTTC. It encodes CASTYGGGTYNEQFF.

This sequence joins TRBV2 and TRBJ2-5; D is undetermined. CDR3 size: 12 residues. The V end lost 3 bases, the J end lost 2 bases, and 4 bases lay between the germline ends. Germline lookup yields CDR1 SNHLY and CDR2 FYNNEI. The CDR3 reads CASSERQETQYF. CDR3 nucleotide sequence: TGTGCCAGCAGTGAGCGTCAAGAGACCCAGTACTTC.

This sequence joins TRBV18 and TRBJ2-7, with 8 bases matching TRBD2. V shed 3 bases, J shed 2 bases, and the junction held 6 bases outside the gene matches. The germline CDR1 and CDR2 sequences are KGHSH and LQKENI. The CDR3 runs 15 residues. The CDR3 bases are TGTGCCAGCTCACCGTCGGCGGGGGGTACCTACGAGCAGTACTTC. It is translated as CASSPSAGGTYEQYF.

J is TRBJ1-3 and V is TRBV9; 8 bases match TRBD1. Germline CDR1 SGDLS, CDR2 YYNGEE. The CDR3 totals 18 residues. Trimming cost V 3 bases and J 2 bases; bases outside gene matches: 13. The CDR3 loop is CASSAGQGMVGAGNTIYF. As DNA, the CDR3 is TGTGCCAGCAGCGCCGGACAGGGTATGGTCGGTGCTGGAAACACCATATATTTT.

The V and J genes are TRBV11-2 and TRBJ2-5; a weak D match, TRBD2 (6 bases). V was pared by 4 bases and J by 4 bases, with 16 bases between. Germline-derived CDR1 and CDR2 are SGHAT and FQNNGV. The CDR3 sequence is 15 residues long. The CDR3 region is CASSYSTGVGETQYF. CDR3 coding DNA: TGTGCCAGCAGCTACTCGACGGGGGTTGGAGAGACCCAGTACTTC.

This chain uses TRBV5-6 with TRBJ2-3; 7 bases map to TRBD2. V dropped 4 bases and J dropped 6; count of bases not matched to a gene: 14. CDR1 is SGHDT and CDR2 is YYEEEE in the germline V gene. The CDR3 loop spans 16 amino acids. The CDR3 is CASSRPLAGTTDTQYF. DNA of the CDR3: TGTGCCAGCAGCCGCCCCTTAGCCGGGACTACTGATACGCAGTATTTT.

This chain uses TRBV13 with TRBJ2-7; D possibly corresponds to TRBD1 (5 bases). The V end lost 3 bases, the J end lost 2 bases, and 11 bases lay between the germline ends. The CDR3 sequence is 14 residues long. In germline, CDR1 is PRHDT, CDR2 FYEKMQ (reference sequence). In nucleotides, the CDR3 is TGTGCCAGCAGCTTTAGCCAGGGCGCCTACGAGCAGTACTTC. Its translation is CASSFSQGAYEQYF.

In its sample, this clone was seen once. CDR3 nucleotide sequence: TGTGCCAGCAGCTTTAGGGGCAGCCAAGAGACCCAGTACTTC. Protein: CASSFRGSQETQYF. This sequence joins TRBV5-6 and TRBJ2-5; weak D call: TRBD1 (5 bases). V shed 2 bases and J shed 1 base, with 9 bases lying between them. There are 14 residues in the CDR3. Germline V gene lookup returns CDR1 SGHDT and CDR2 YYEEEE.